This record covers a single TCR beta chain. Its target is not known. Expressed TCRB transcripts were sequenced because the entire RNA isolate underwent reverse transcription. Regulatory, naive and central memory T cell samples averaged around 3.5 million reads. Generated by immunoSEQ multiplex PCR, the TCRdb table keeps only in-frame clones and is missing some. Of 600,000 or so clones listed, 9.5% to 15% are singletons. This specimen belongs to a study of beta chain features in type 1 diabetes. Averaging roughly 120 mL, one heparinised blood draw came from each individual donor. Naive, central memory, regulatory and stem cell-like memory cells within the CD4+ compartment were sorted using CD45RO/CCR7/CD25/CD127/CD95/CD27. The study's findings and limits: Among patients with Type 1 diabetes, TCRB CDR3s were moderately but significantly shorter in every one of the four CD4+ subsets.

The TCR originated in a man aged 25-40 years with type 1 diabetes. Sequenced input: naive CD4+ T cells from blood.

As DNA, the CDR3 is TGTGCCAGTAGCACCGGACAGCTCTATGGCTACACCTTC. Protein sequence: CASSTGQLYGYTF. This chain joins TRBV19 and TRBJ1-2; D is perhaps TRBD1 (6 bases). Germline V gene data show CDR1 as LNHDA and CDR2 as SQIVND (reference sequence). This CDR3 has 13 amino acids. V lost 6 bases, J lost 4 bases, and 12 bases lay in between.